This T cell receptor beta chain was identified during a study of naive CD8 T cells in extremely preterm neonates. The study, taken as a whole, reports: Preterm infants showed shorter CDR3s, fewer N additions and less trimming than older groups. Preterm neonate repertoires were significantly less rich by iChao1 than others.

TCRdb's table, derived via immunoSEQ multiplex PCR, lists solely in-frame clones and lacks some. The sample shows 7,000 or so clones, less than 98% of them seen only once. In germline, CDR1 is SEHNR, CDR2 FQNEAQ (reference sequence). This CDR3 comprises 15 residues. With V trimmed by 3 bases and J by 2 bases, 2 bases remained unmatched. With regard to this clone: No antigen is known for it.

The sequence was collected from a human donor in good health. V and J are TRBV7-9 and TRBJ2-3; 10 bases are shared with TRBD2. The sequencing sample was made of naive CD8+ T cells from blood. CDR3 region: CASSFLAGDTDTQYF. CDR3 in DNA: TGTGCCAGCAGCTTCCTAGCGGGAGACACAGATACGCAGTATTTT.